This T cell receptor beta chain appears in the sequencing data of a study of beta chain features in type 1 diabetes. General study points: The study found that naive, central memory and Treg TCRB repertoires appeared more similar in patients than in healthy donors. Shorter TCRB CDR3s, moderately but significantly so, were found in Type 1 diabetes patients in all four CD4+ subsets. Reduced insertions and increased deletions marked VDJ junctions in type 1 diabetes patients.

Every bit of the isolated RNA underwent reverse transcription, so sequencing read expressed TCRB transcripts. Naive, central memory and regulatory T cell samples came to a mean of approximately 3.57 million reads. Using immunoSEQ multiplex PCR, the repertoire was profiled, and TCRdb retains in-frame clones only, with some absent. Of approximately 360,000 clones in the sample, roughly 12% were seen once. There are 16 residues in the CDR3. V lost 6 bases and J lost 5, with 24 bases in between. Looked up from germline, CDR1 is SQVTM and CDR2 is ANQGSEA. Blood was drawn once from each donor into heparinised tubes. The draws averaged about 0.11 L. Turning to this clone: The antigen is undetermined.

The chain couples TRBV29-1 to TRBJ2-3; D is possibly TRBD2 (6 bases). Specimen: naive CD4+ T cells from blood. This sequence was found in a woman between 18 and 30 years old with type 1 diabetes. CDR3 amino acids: CSVASWDFHDQDTQYF. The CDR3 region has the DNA TGCAGCGTCGCGTCCTGGGACTTTCATGACCAAGATACGCAGTATTTT.